This is a list of T cell receptor beta chains from one sample in a study of beta chain features in type 1 diabetes. Measured with immunoSEQ multiplex PCR; TCRdb has only the in-frame clones, and not every one. The sample has about 660,000 clones, about 14% seen once. The sample consisted of naive CD4+ T cells from blood. The receptors derive from a man aged 18 to 30 with type 1 diabetes. The conserved cysteine and the conserved F or W are not part of the CDR3 here. Each record gives: clone size, V gene, J gene, CDR3 protein. Size tells how often a clone was seen (once, few, many) or the class of an expanded clone, and some rows leave it out.

few	TRBV4-2	TRBJ2-5	ASSQGLVTGEETQY
few	TRBV2	TRBJ2-7	ASKVETGIIDEQY
-	TRBV29-1	TRBJ2-3	SAGTDTQY
few	TRBV30	TRBJ2-1	AWSRGPYNEQF
-	TRBV7-6	-	ASSLQPRTYQETQY
-	TRBV7-2	TRBJ2-1	ASSLAQTSYNEQF
-	TRBV9	TRBJ1-1	ASSADPRGRGNTEAF
-	TRBV9	TRBJ1-1	ASSVDPILENTEAF
few	TRBV6-1	TRBJ1-2	ASSEAPRDYGYT
few	TRBV2	TRBJ1-5	ASSEDGQPQH
few	TRBV4-2	TRBJ2-2	ASSHESGTSKTGELF
few	TRBV5-4	TRBJ1-1	ASTPPGRGGRDTEAF
-	TRBV5-1	TRBJ2-1	ASRWTESFYNEQF
-	TRBV7-7	TRBJ2-7	ASSLDRLYEQY
-	TRBV14	TRBJ2-3	ASSQDWLPPD
-	TRBV7-2	TRBJ2-5	ASSPTNVKETQY
-	TRBV18	TRBJ2-1	ASSLSLGYNEQF
-	TRBV5-1	TRBJ1-6	ASSSGQGRSPLH
-	TRBV7-3	TRBJ2-2	ASSPVLAGIPNTGELF
-	TRBV27	TRBJ1-1	ASSLTGKTEAF
few	TRBV30	TRBJ2-7	AWDRRSEQY
-	TRBV4-1	TRBJ2-7	ASSQMQFSYEQY
-	TRBV29-1	TRBJ1-2	SVEEWGVLT
-	TRBV27	TRBJ2-3	ASSLRTGRTDTQY
-	TRBV29-1	TRBJ1-2	SVEPGQHNYGYT
-	TRBV27	TRBJ2-7	ASSLSSSMPYEQY
few	TRBV29-1	TRBJ1-1	SAQLRADGIEAF
few	TRBV6-5	TRBJ2-7	ASSYSSGTAYEQY
-	TRBV7-9	TRBJ2-5	ASSHDRSPETQY
few	TRBV20-1	TRBJ1-1	SALMYTEAF
few	TRBV11-2	TRBJ2-3	ASSRTSGGSTDTQY
-	TRBV4-2	TRBJ1-6	ASSHLGQGGDSPLH
few	TRBV7-2	TRBJ2-7	ASSLRPGRATYEQY
-	TRBV5-4	TRBJ2-7	ASSYTGTGNGQY
few	TRBV7-2	TRBJ1-2	ASSARFDRYGYT
-	TRBV7-3	TRBJ1-1	ASSVTQANTEAF
few	TRBV5-1	TRBJ2-1	ASSLVGLADLYNEQF
few	TRBV7-9	TRBJ2-7	ASSFSGGNNEQY
-	TRBV6-5	TRBJ1-1	ASSLGREAF
-	TRBV29-1	TRBJ2-3	SVEGARADTQY
few	TRBV2	TRBJ1-6	ASSPREPVNSPLH
-	TRBV30	TRBJ2-1	AWSKDSSGNEQF
few	TRBV5-1	TRBJ1-5	ASSISPSQPQH